One and the same sample provided the 16 T cell receptor beta chains below, sequenced in a study of cytomegalovirus exposure and HLA in healthy donors. The PCR made use of 60 Vbeta and 13 Jbeta primers. Data came from immunoSEQ multiplex PCR; TCRdb stores just in-frame clones and leaves some out. The sample holds roughly 130,000 clones, around three fifths seen once. The sample taken for sequencing was PBMCs. The receptors shown here come from a male donor in good health and CMV-seronegative.

V usage is TRBV27 and J usage is TRBJ1-5, with TRBD1 as a possible D gene (5 bases). The germline gives CDR1 MNHEY, CDR2 SMNVEV (reference sequence). Trimming removed 2 bases from V and 1 base from J, with 9 bases in between. The CDR3 runs to 15 residues. The CDR3 here is CASSLVSGSNQPQHF. The CDR3 DNA sequence: TGTGCCAGCAGTTTAGTCTCAGGGAGCAATCAGCCCCAGCATTTT.

This chain uses TRBV6-5 with TRBJ1-1; maybe TRBD1 (5 bases). Trimming stripped 5 bases from V and 7 bases from J, with 20 bases between. The germline CDR1 and CDR2 sequences are MNHEY and SVGAGI. CDR3 length: 15 amino acids. CDR3: CASSPSVDGGGEAFF. The CDR3 nucleotides read TGTGCCAGCAGTCCTAGTGTGGATGGGGGGGGTGAAGCTTTCTTT.

The chain uses TRBV12-5 and TRBJ1-4, with no clear D. CDR3 length equals 16 residues. Looked up from germline, CDR1 is LGHNT and CDR2 is FRNRAP. The V end was cut by 1 base, the J end by 0 bases, with 9 bases between. CDR3 sequence reads: CASGLARVATNEKLFF. CDR3 nucleotide sequence: TGTGCTAGTGGTTTGGCCCGAGTCGCAACTAATGAAAAACTGTTTTTT.

The chain carries TRBV6-5 and TRBJ1-1; D is undetermined. Germline CDR1 is MNHEY and CDR2 is SVGAGI. V gave up 4 bases and J gave up 5 bases, with 11 bases separating them. The CDR3 loop spans 13 amino acids. CDR3 bases: TGTGCCAGCAGTTTCCTATCAGGAACTGAAGCTTTCTTT. Protein sequence: CASSFLSGTEAFF.

The V gene is TRBV23-1, the J gene TRBJ2-7; D ambiguous. TRBV23-1 is annotated as an ORF whose role is uncertain. CDR3 size: 14 residues. The ends were cut back, 4 bases at V and 3 bases at J, with 13 bases in the middle. The CDR3 region has the DNA TGCGCCAGCAGTCCCCTTTGTGCCGGCTACGAGCAGTACTTC. This encodes CASSPLCAGYEQYF.

This chain connects TRBV5-1 to TRBJ2-5; D not resolved. Trimming left V 2 bases short and J 1 base short, with 3 bases between. The CDR3 sequence is 12 residues long. CDR1 is SGHRS, CDR2 YFSETQ, per germline. The DNA of the CDR3 is TGCGCCAGCAGCTTCCTCCAAGAGACCCAGTACTTC. Translating gives CASSFLQETQYF.

The chain links TRBV4-3 to TRBJ2-7, with 7 bases fitting TRBD1. Germline V gene sequence: CDR1 LGHNA, CDR2 YSLEER. This CDR3 has 15 amino acids. Trimming at V came to 0 bases and at J to 2 bases, leaving 4 bases not matched to a gene. The CDR3, as DNA: TGCGCCAGCAGCCAAGAGGCACAGGGGACCTACGAGCAGTACTTC. Its protein product is CASSQEAQGTYEQYF.

The chain combines TRBV2 with TRBJ1-6, with D hard to call. Germline V lookup: CDR1 SNHLY, CDR2 FYNNEI. The CDR3 runs 13 residues. V was pared by 6 bases and J by 8 bases, with 11 bases between. DNA for the CDR3: TGTGCCAGCAGCCCCGGGTTGGATTCACCCCTCCACTTT. Protein sequence: CASSPGLDSPLHF.

The rearrangement links TRBV7-9 to TRBJ2-1; 7 bases are a match to TRBD1. CDR3 size: 14 residues. J gave up 5 bases and V 6 bases, and 7 bases lay outside the gene matches. Per germline, CDR1 SEHNR and CDR2 FQNEAQ (reference sequence). CDR3: CASRKGAKDNEQFF. The CDR3 region has the DNA TGTGCCAGCAGAAAGGGGGCTAAGGACAATGAGCAGTTCTTC.

The chain links TRBV28 to TRBJ2-7; no reliable D call. In germline, CDR1 is MDHEN, CDR2 SYDVKM. The CDR3 has 13 amino acids. Trimming removed 6 bases from V and 2 bases from J, with 11 bases in between. CDR3 sequence: CASSLPGAYEQYF. As DNA, the CDR3 is TGTGCCAGCAGCCTACCCGGAGCCTACGAGCAGTACTTC.

The chain employs TRBV6-5 and TRBJ2-1, with 8 bases aligning to TRBD1. CDR3 length: 16 amino acids. Germline lookup yields CDR1 MNHEY and CDR2 SVGAGI. The ends lost 0 bases at V and 4 bases at J; junction bases unmatched: 5. The CDR3 loop is CASSYSWDRRYNEQFF. The DNA of the CDR3 is TGTGCCAGCAGTTACTCGTGGGACAGGCGGTACAATGAGCAGTTCTTC.

Remarks on this clone: Other DNA sequences from this sample encode an identical CDR3 as well. The chain couples TRBV18 to TRBJ2-5, with D tentatively TRBD2 (5 bases). This CDR3 has 13 amino acids. The V end lost 0 bases, the J end lost 4 bases, and 6 bases lay between the germline ends. Germline V gene data show CDR1 as KGHSH and CDR2 as LQKENI. The CDR3 nucleotides read TGTGCCAGCTCACCACCGGGAGCAGAGACCCAGTACTTC. It is translated as CASSPPGAETQYF.

This chain connects TRBV6-5 to TRBJ1-4; TRBD1 matches at 7 bases. The CDR3 has 14 amino acids. With 6 bases clipped from V and 8 bases from J, the junction kept 9 bases outside the gene matches. The germline V gene has CDR1 MNHEY and CDR2 SVGAGI. CDR3 residues: CASSYRGTAEKLFF. Written as DNA, the CDR3 is TGTGCCAGCAGCTACCGGGGGACAGCGGAAAAACTGTTTTTT.

The gene calls are TRBV6-1 and TRBJ1-2; unclear D gene. The CDR3 spans 15 residues. Germline assignment: CDR1 MNHNS and CDR2 SASEGT. With 7 bases removed from V and 6 bases from J, the gap between germline ends came to 21 bases. The CDR3 DNA sequence: TGTGCCAGCATCCTCGAAGGGAGGGTACGAAATGGCTACACCTTC. It translates to CASILEGRVRNGYTF.

The chain employs TRBV7-8 and TRBJ2-3; 9 bases map to TRBD2. The CDR3 is 17 residues long. Trimming took 1 base from V and 1 from J; bases not matched to a gene: 6. Germline V lookup: CDR1 SGHVS, CDR2 FQNEAQ. The CDR3 spells CASSLGLAGARTDTQYF. The CDR3, as DNA: TGTGCCAGCAGCTTAGGATTAGCGGGGGCTCGCACAGATACGCAGTATTTT.

V and J are TRBV5-1 and TRBJ2-7, with a weak D call TRBD1 (6 bases). The V gene lost 0 bases and the J gene lost 1 base, with 8 bases spanning the gap. The germline gives CDR1 SGHRS, CDR2 YFSETQ. The CDR3 sequence is 14 residues long. This CDR3 is CASSLVTGSYEQYF. CDR3 DNA: TGCGCCAGCAGCTTGGTTACAGGGTCCTACGAGCAGTACTTC.